A selection of T cell receptor beta chains follows, all from one sample in a study of T cell responses to AZD1222 COVID-19 vaccine. The repertoire was sequenced with immunoSEQ multiplex PCR; TCRdb's copy has only in-frame clones and lacks some. The table includes over 90,000 clones, approximately 88% detected once. The sequences come from peripheral blood, collected on day 0 of AZD1222 vaccination. Receptor source: an adult in good health. The CDR3 runs from the conserved cysteine through the conserved F or W. The order of the fields is CDR3 protein, CDR3 DNA, J gene, V gene, clone size, D gene. The D gene is left open where the match is weak. Clone sizes are given selectively: once, few, many, or a class where the clone is expanded.

CDR3aa: CSVGVPRDTEAFF
CDR3nt: TGCAGCGTTGGAGTCCCGAGGGACACTGAAGCTTTCTTT
j_gene: TRBJ1-1
v_gene: TRBV29-1
abundance: -
d_gene: -

CDR3aa: CASSYLSGGPTDTQYF
CDR3nt: TGTGCCAGCAGTTACCTGTCCGGGGGGCCCACAGATACGCAGTATTTT
j_gene: TRBJ2-3
v_gene: TRBV6-2/TRBV6-3
abundance: -
d_gene: -

CDR3aa: CASRTGTVNTEAFF
CDR3nt: TGTGCCAGCAGGACCGGGACAGTGAACACTGAAGCTTTCTTT
j_gene: TRBJ1-1
v_gene: TRBV25-1
abundance: -
d_gene: TRBD1

CDR3aa: CASSLVGVATYNEQFF
CDR3nt: TGTGCCAGCAGCTTAGTCGGCGTAGCAACCTACAATGAGCAGTTCTTC
j_gene: TRBJ2-1
v_gene: TRBV7-2
abundance: -
d_gene: -

CDR3aa: CASSAERGHYNEQFF
CDR3nt: TGTGCCAGCAGCGCCGAGCGGGGGCACTACAATGAGCAGTTCTTC
j_gene: TRBJ2-1
v_gene: TRBV9
abundance: -
d_gene: TRBD2

CDR3aa: CASTGSYEQYF
CDR3nt: TGTGCCAGCACCGGAAGCTACGAGCAGTACTTC
j_gene: TRBJ2-7
v_gene: TRBV2
abundance: -
d_gene: -

CDR3aa: CASSSRLAEINEQFF
CDR3nt: TGTGCCAGCAGTTCAAGACTAGCTGAAATCAATGAGCAGTTCTTC
j_gene: TRBJ2-1
v_gene: TRBV7-2
abundance: -
d_gene: TRBD2

CDR3aa: CASKDVRAYEQYF
CDR3nt: TGTGCCAGCAAAGATGTCAGGGCCTACGAGCAGTACTTC
j_gene: TRBJ2-7
v_gene: TRBV28
abundance: -
d_gene: -

CDR3aa: CASALDPRVPEAFF
CDR3nt: TGTGCCAGCGCGTTAGACCCTAGGGTTCCTGAAGCTTTCTTT
j_gene: TRBJ1-1
v_gene: TRBV6-6
abundance: -
d_gene: -

CDR3aa: CASSQDRETGTLRANEQFF
CDR3nt: TGCGCCAGCAGCCAAGATAGGGAGACCGGGACACTAAGGGCCAATGAGCAGTTCTTC
j_gene: TRBJ2-1
v_gene: TRBV4-1
abundance: few
d_gene: -

CDR3aa: CAISGSPGANSGNTIYF
CDR3nt: TGTGCCATCAGTGGCTCCCCCGGGGCCAACTCTGGAAACACCATATATTTT
j_gene: TRBJ1-3
v_gene: TRBV10-3
abundance: -
d_gene: -

CDR3aa: CASSLAQGGERRTEAFF
CDR3nt: TGTGCCAGCAGCTTAGCGCAGGGGGGGGAAAGACGAACTGAAGCTTTCTTT
j_gene: TRBJ1-1
v_gene: TRBV7-8
abundance: -
d_gene: TRBD1

CDR3aa: CASKRDSIMNTEAFF
CDR3nt: TGTGCCAGCAAAAGAGATTCAATCATGAACACTGAAGCTTTCTTT
j_gene: TRBJ1-1
v_gene: TRBV25-1
abundance: -
d_gene: -

CDR3aa: CASSLPGGDGYTF
CDR3nt: TGCGCCAGCAGCTTGCCAGGGGGAGATGGCTACACCTTC
j_gene: TRBJ1-2
v_gene: TRBV5-1
abundance: once
d_gene: TRBD1

CDR3aa: CAWTQQIMGYNEQFF
CDR3nt: TGTGCCTGGACCCAACAGATCATGGGCTACAATGAGCAGTTCTTC
j_gene: TRBJ2-1
v_gene: TRBV30
abundance: -
d_gene: -

CDR3aa: CASSLTRQNTEAFF
CDR3nt: TGTGCCAGCAGCTTGACTCGACAGAACACTGAAGCTTTCTTT
j_gene: TRBJ1-1
v_gene: TRBV7-9
abundance: -
d_gene: -

CDR3aa: CASGGGFSGANVLTF
CDR3nt: TGTGCCAGCGGGGGAGGTTTCTCTGGGGCCAACGTCCTGACTTTC
j_gene: TRBJ2-6
v_gene: TRBV6-5
abundance: -
d_gene: -

CDR3aa: CASSPDGAGNTIYF
CDR3nt: TGTGCCAGCAGCCCCGATGGGGCAGGAAACACCATATATTTT
j_gene: TRBJ1-3
v_gene: TRBV5-4
abundance: -
d_gene: -

CDR3aa: CASSPISSPLHF
CDR3nt: TGTGCCAGCAGCCCTATTAGTTCACCCCTCCACTTT
j_gene: TRBJ1-6
v_gene: TRBV28
abundance: -
d_gene: -

CDR3aa: CASQRTDQSYGYTF
CDR3nt: TGTGCCAGCCAAAGGACAGACCAATCGTATGGCTACACCTTC
j_gene: TRBJ1-2
v_gene: TRBV7-9
abundance: -
d_gene: -

CDR3aa: CASSLRSQGETQYF
CDR3nt: TGTGCCAGCAGCTTACGCTCCCAAGGGGAGACCCAGTACTTC
j_gene: TRBJ2-5
v_gene: TRBV7-2
abundance: -
d_gene: -

CDR3aa: CASSYSSGSYEQYF
CDR3nt: TGTGCCAGCAGTTACTCCAGTGGTTCCTACGAGCAGTACTTC
j_gene: TRBJ2-7
v_gene: TRBV6-6
abundance: -
d_gene: -

CDR3aa: CASSPGGGNQPQHF
CDR3nt: TGTGCCAGCTCACCTGGGGGTGGCAATCAGCCCCAGCATTTT
j_gene: TRBJ1-5
v_gene: TRBV18
abundance: -
d_gene: -

CDR3aa: CASSYSGGTSPDTQYF
CDR3nt: TGTGCCAGCAGTTACTCGGGGGGGACTAGCCCAGATACGCAGTATTTT
j_gene: TRBJ2-3
v_gene: TRBV6-5
abundance: -
d_gene: TRBD2

CDR3aa: CASSRSGQGGNQPQHF
CDR3nt: TGTGCCAGCAGCCGATCGGGACAGGGGGGGAATCAGCCCCAGCATTTT
j_gene: TRBJ1-5
v_gene: TRBV7-9
abundance: -
d_gene: TRBD1

CDR3aa: CASSQGLRVETDTQYF
CDR3nt: TGCGCCAGCAGCCAAGGTCTGCGGGTCGAGACAGATACGCAGTATTTT
j_gene: TRBJ2-3
v_gene: TRBV4-3
abundance: -
d_gene: -

CDR3aa: CASSLEDRWNTEAFF
CDR3nt: TGTGCCAGTAGCCTTGAGGACAGGTGGAACACTGAAGCTTTCTTT
j_gene: TRBJ1-1
v_gene: TRBV19
abundance: few
d_gene: TRBD1

CDR3aa: CASSPGGDTDTQYF
CDR3nt: TGCGCCAGCAGCCCCGGGGGGGACACAGATACGCAGTATTTT
j_gene: TRBJ2-3
v_gene: TRBV5-1
abundance: -
d_gene: TRBD2

CDR3aa: CASSLGVGTGVDSNQPQHF
CDR3nt: TGTGCCAGCAGCTTAGGGGTCGGGACAGGGGTCGATAGCAATCAGCCCCAGCATTTT
j_gene: TRBJ1-5
v_gene: TRBV11-2
abundance: -
d_gene: TRBD1

CDR3aa: CASSITRSTGELFF
CDR3nt: TGTGCCAGTAGTATAACCCGGAGCACCGGGGAGCTGTTTTTT
j_gene: TRBJ2-2
v_gene: TRBV19
abundance: -
d_gene: -

CDR3aa: CASSKTPGLRYYGYTF
CDR3nt: TGTGCCAGCAGCAAAACCCCGGGACTGAGATACTATGGCTACACCTTC
j_gene: TRBJ1-2
v_gene: TRBV21-1
abundance: -
d_gene: -

CDR3aa: CASSLDRGWTQYF
CDR3nt: TGTGCCAGCAGTTTGGACAGGGGGTGGACCCAGTACTTC
j_gene: TRBJ2-5
v_gene: TRBV27
abundance: -
d_gene: TRBD1

CDR3aa: CASTFTGASYNEQFF
CDR3nt: TGTGCCAGTACCTTCACAGGGGCCTCCTACAATGAGCAGTTCTTC
j_gene: TRBJ2-1
v_gene: TRBV19
abundance: once
d_gene: TRBD1

CDR3aa: CASKRIGDEQFF
CDR3nt: TGCGCCAGCAAGAGAATCGGGGATGAGCAGTTCTTC
j_gene: TRBJ2-1
v_gene: TRBV10-1
abundance: -
d_gene: -

CDR3aa: CASSPEGKTQYF
CDR3nt: TGTGCCAGCAGCCCCGAGGGGAAGACCCAGTACTTC
j_gene: TRBJ2-5
v_gene: TRBV7-2
abundance: few
d_gene: -

CDR3aa: CASSRAQLNTEAFF
CDR3nt: TGCGCCAGCAGCCGGGCACAGTTGAACACTGAAGCTTTCTTT
j_gene: TRBJ1-1
v_gene: TRBV4-1
abundance: -
d_gene: -

CDR3aa: CASSSSRGLGNEQFF
CDR3nt: TGTGCCAGCAGTTCATCAAGGGGGTTGGGCAATGAGCAGTTCTTC
j_gene: TRBJ2-1
v_gene: TRBV28
abundance: few
d_gene: -

CDR3aa: CASSRERGRADRTDTQYF
CDR3nt: TGCGCCAGCAGCCGAGAAAGGGGGAGGGCAGATCGCACAGATACGCAGTATTTT
j_gene: TRBJ2-3
v_gene: TRBV4-3
abundance: -
d_gene: -

CDR3aa: CATSDTQGNQETQYF
CDR3nt: TGTGCCACCAGTGATACCCAGGGGAACCAAGAGACCCAGTACTTC
j_gene: TRBJ2-5
v_gene: TRBV24-1
abundance: once
d_gene: -

CDR3aa: CASSYDLAGAINTGELFF
CDR3nt: TGTGCCAGCAGCTACGATCTAGCGGGAGCTATTAACACCGGGGAGCTGTTTTTT
j_gene: TRBJ2-2
v_gene: TRBV7-6
abundance: few
d_gene: TRBD2

CDR3aa: CASSPYRTGGEPNYGYTF
CDR3nt: TGCGCCAGCAGCCCGTACCGCACAGGGGGAGAACCTAACTATGGCTACACCTTC
j_gene: TRBJ1-2
v_gene: TRBV4-1
abundance: -
d_gene: TRBD1